The source of this TCR beta chain is a study of identical twins. Template switching added a universal primer site; cDNA carried unique molecular identifiers. TCRdb ran MiXCR on the 5' RACE reads and lists one entry per CDR3 protein. This sample has a few hundred thousand distinct CDR3 sequences; more than 9% occur once, and the top ten carry around 3.2%. The CDR3 is 13 residues long. Trimming took off 1 base at V and 4 bases at J, with 9 bases between the two ends. CDR1 is DFQATT and CDR2 is SNEGSKA in the germline V gene (reference sequence). This clonotype was seen many times. These data were likewise used in another study, on yellow fever vaccine responses in identical twins.

This receptor was identified in a woman between 18 and 29 years old in good health. The genes are TRBV20-1 and TRBJ2-3, with a weak D call TRBD2 (5 bases). The sequencing input was PBMCs. CDR3 loop: CSARGENADTQYF. As DNA, the CDR3 is TGCAGTGCTAGAGGGGAGAACGCAGATACGCAGTATTTT.